This TCR beta chain originates from a study of cytomegalovirus exposure and HLA in healthy donors. Study in general: The same platform as the roughly 700 first-cohort repertoires was used for the 95 to 150 validation repertoires, a later analysis reported. Study findings and constraints: According to a subsequent analysis, TCR clusters identified in the first cohort showed a tendency to co-occur across the approximately 120 validation repertoires. In vitro data verified a few CMV-associated chains as specific for CMV antigens.

Separation from the roughly 680-subject first cohort characterized the roughly 120-subject validation cohort, to which the donors belonged. Repertoires were generated with immunoSEQ multiplex PCR, while TCRdb's copy carries only in-frame clones and drops some. The sample has under 100,000 clones; approximately 96% are singletons. Regarding this clone: Its antigen is still unknown.

Germline CDR1 reads WNHNN; CDR2 reads SYGVQD (reference sequence). The V gene lost 4 bases and the J gene lost 9 bases, with 19 bases spanning the gap. This CDR3 is built from 15 residues. Sequenced sample: PBMCs. This receptor was obtained from a man aged 18 to 29 in good health and CMV-seronegative. V is TRBV10-1 and J is TRBJ2-1; a possible D gene is TRBD2 (6 bases). CDR3 amino acids: CASSGGGDPRREQFF. DNA of the CDR3: TGCGCCAGCAGTGGGGGCGGGGACCCCCGGCGTGAGCAGTTCTTC.